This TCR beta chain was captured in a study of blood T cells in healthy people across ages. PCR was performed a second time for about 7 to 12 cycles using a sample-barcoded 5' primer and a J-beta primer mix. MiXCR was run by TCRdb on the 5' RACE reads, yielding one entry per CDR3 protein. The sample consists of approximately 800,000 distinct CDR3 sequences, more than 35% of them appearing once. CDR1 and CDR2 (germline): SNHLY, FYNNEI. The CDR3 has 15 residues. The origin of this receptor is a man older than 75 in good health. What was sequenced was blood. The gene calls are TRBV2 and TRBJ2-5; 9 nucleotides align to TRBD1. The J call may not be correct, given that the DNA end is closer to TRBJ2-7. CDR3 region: CASRALDRGAYEQYF. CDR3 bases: TGTGCCAGTAGGGCCTTGGACAGGGGAGCCTACGAGCAGTACTTC.